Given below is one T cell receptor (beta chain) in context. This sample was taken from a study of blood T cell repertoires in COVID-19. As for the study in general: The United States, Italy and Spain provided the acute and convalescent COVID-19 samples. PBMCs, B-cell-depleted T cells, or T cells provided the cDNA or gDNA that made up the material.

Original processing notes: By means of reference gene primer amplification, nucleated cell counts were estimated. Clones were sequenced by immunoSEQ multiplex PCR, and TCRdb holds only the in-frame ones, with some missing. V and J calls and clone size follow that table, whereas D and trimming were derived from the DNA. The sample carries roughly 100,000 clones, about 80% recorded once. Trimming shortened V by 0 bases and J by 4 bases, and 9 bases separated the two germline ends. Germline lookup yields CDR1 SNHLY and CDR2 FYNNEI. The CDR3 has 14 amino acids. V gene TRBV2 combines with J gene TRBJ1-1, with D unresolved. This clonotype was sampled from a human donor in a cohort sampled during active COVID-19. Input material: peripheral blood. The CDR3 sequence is CASSEAHRGTEAFF. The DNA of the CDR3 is TGTGCCAGCAGTGAAGCCCATAGAGGCACTGAAGCTTTCTTT.